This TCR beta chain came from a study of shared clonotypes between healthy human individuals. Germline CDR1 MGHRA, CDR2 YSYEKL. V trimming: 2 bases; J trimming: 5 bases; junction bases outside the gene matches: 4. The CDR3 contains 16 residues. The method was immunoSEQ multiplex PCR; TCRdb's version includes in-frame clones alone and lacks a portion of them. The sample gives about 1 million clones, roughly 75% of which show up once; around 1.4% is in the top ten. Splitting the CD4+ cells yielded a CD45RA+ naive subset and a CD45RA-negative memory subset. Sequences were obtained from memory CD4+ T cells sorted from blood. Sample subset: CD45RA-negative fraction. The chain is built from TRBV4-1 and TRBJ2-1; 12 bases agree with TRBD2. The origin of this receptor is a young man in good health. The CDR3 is CASSQLTSGGDNEQFF. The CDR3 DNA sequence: TGCGCCAGCAGCCAATTGACTAGCGGGGGAGACAATGAGCAGTTCTTC.